The 32 T cell receptor beta chains presented below share a single source sample, sequenced in a study of cytomegalovirus exposure and HLA in healthy donors. The method was immunoSEQ multiplex PCR; TCRdb's version includes in-frame clones alone and lacks a portion of them. In the table there are 100,000 to 150,000 clones, about 91% of which are singletons. Sequencing was carried out using PBMCs. These receptors were obtained from a woman between 18 and 29 years old in good health and CMV-seronegative.

The chain recombines TRBV6-6 with TRBJ1-5, with unresolved D. CDR3 length equals 16 residues. Trimming pared 2 bases from V and 4 bases from J, leaving 15 bases between. Germline values: CDR1 MNHNY, CDR2 SVGAGI (reference sequence). CDR3 loop: CASSYAHPGFNQPQHF. CDR3 DNA sequence: TGTGCCAGCAGTTACGCCCACCCGGGTTTTAATCAGCCCCAGCATTTT.

The rearrangement links TRBV11-2 to TRBJ1-1; weak D call: TRBD1 (6 bases). Deletions cut 5 bases from V and 6 bases from J, with 13 bases between. Germline V lookup: CDR1 SGHAT, CDR2 FQNNGV. This CDR3 has 13 amino acids. The CDR3 region is CASSQQGGAEAFF. Written as DNA, the CDR3 is TGTGCCAGCAGCCAACAGGGTGGAGCTGAAGCTTTCTTT.

This clone has only one observation. This chain links TRBV11-2 with TRBJ1-2; D gene uncertain. Trimming took 5 bases from V and 6 from J, leaving 16 bases between them. Germline V CDR1 and CDR2: SGHAT, FQNNGV. The CDR3 is made up of 14 amino acids. The CDR3, as DNA: TGTGCCAGCAGCCCCGCGGGTTTATCCGATGGCTACACCTTC. Its protein is CASSPAGLSDGYTF.

CDR3 nucleotide sequence: TGCAGCGTTGAAACACGGGGATCTAGCACAGATACGCAGTATTTT. This sequence encodes CSVETRGSSTDTQYF. This rearrangement joins TRBV29-1 to TRBJ2-3; D possibly corresponds to TRBD2 (5 bases). The V gene lost 2 bases and the J gene lost 0 bases, with 12 bases spanning the gap. The germline gives CDR1 SQVTM, CDR2 ANQGSEA. CDR3 length equals 15 residues.

A few counts support this clone. This chain links TRBV19 with TRBJ1-3, with D unresolved. CDR3 size: 14 residues. Trimming shortened V by 11 bases and J by 4 bases, and 18 bases separated the two germline ends. The germline CDR1 and CDR2 sequences are LNHDA and SQIVND (reference sequence). DNA of the CDR3: TGTGCCTCCTCTCCCGGAGTAGCGGGAAACACCATATATTTT. Its protein product is CASSPGVAGNTIYF.

The chain uses TRBV7-6 and TRBJ2-1; 8 bases are shared with TRBD1. CDR1 and CDR2 from the germline V gene are SGHVS and FNYEAQ. The J segment lost 8 bases and the V segment lost 2 bases, leaving 5 bases of the junction unmatched. The CDR3 loop spans 14 amino acids. CDR3 sequence reads: CASSLRQGAYEQFF. The CDR3 DNA is TGTGCCAGCAGCTTAAGGCAGGGGGCGTATGAGCAGTTCTTC.

The chain uses TRBV5-5 and TRBJ1-4; D gene uncertain. The V gene lost 0 bases and the J gene lost 8 bases, with 14 bases spanning the gap. The CDR3 has 15 residues. Germline CDR1 is SGHKS and CDR2 is YYEKEE (reference sequence). The CDR3 reads CASSLEAARGEKLFF. DNA of the CDR3: TGTGCCAGCAGCTTGGAGGCAGCCCGCGGGGAAAAACTGTTTTTT.

The rearrangement links TRBV18 to TRBJ1-3, with D uncertain. Germline-derived CDR1 and CDR2 are KGHSH and LQKENI. This CDR3 comprises 14 residues. V was cut by 3 bases and J by 4 bases, with 10 bases left in between. Here the CDR3 reads CASSPADWGNTIYF. CDR3 DNA sequence: TGTGCCAGCTCACCGGCAGATTGGGGAAACACCATATATTTT.

The V gene is TRBV5-1, the J gene TRBJ2-1; TRBD2 is a possible D gene (6 bases). Trimming took off 1 base at V and 7 bases at J, with 15 bases between the two ends. The CDR3 sequence is 15 residues long. Germline CDR1 SGHRS, CDR2 YFSETQ. The CDR3 region has the DNA TGCGCCAGCAGCTTGCGGGGGTACTTAGGGAATGAGCAGTTCTTC. Its translation is CASSLRGYLGNEQFF.

V usage is TRBV2 and J usage is TRBJ2-1, with D possibly TRBD1 on 5 matching bases. There are 13 residues in the CDR3. Germline CDR1 is SNHLY and CDR2 is FYNNEI. The V gene lost 3 bases and the J gene lost 9 bases, with 12 bases spanning the gap. CDR3 loop: CASSEVWGGEQFF. Here the CDR3 DNA reads TGTGCCAGCAGTGAGGTTTGGGGCGGTGAGCAGTTCTTC.

The CDR3 DNA reads as TGTGCCAGCAGAACGAGGGGGACAAATCACAATGAGCAGTTCTTC. Translation gives CASRTRGTNHNEQFF. The gene calls are TRBV6-6 and TRBJ2-1; a weak D match, TRBD1 (6 bases). There are 15 residues in the CDR3. V lost 6 bases to trimming and J lost 5 bases, with 17 bases between them. Germline CDR1 reads MNHNY; CDR2 reads SVGAGI (reference sequence).

This clone has more than one count but fewer than ten. The rearrangement uses TRBV7-9 and TRBJ1-1; D remains unclear. Germline CDR1 SEHNR, CDR2 FQNEAQ (reference sequence). This CDR3 spans 11 amino acids. Trimming pared 5 bases from V and 6 bases from J, leaving 7 bases between. The CDR3 bases are TGTGCCAGCAGCGTCAGGTCTGAAGCTTTCTTT. This translates into CASSVRSEAFF.

This rearrangement joins TRBV5-6 to TRBJ1-2; TRBD1 might be the D (6 bases). Germline V lookup: CDR1 SGHDT, CDR2 YYEEEE. The CDR3 loop spans 15 amino acids. Trimming removed 1 base at V and 2 bases at J, with 12 bases between. The CDR3 loop is CASSLISGQNYGYTF. DNA of the CDR3: TGTGCCAGCAGCTTGATCTCCGGACAGAACTATGGCTACACCTTC.

This sequence joins TRBV5-6 and TRBJ2-7; D unresolved. This CDR3 has 13 residues. Germline CDR1 reads SGHDT; CDR2 reads YYEEEE. Trimming took 1 base from V and 9 from J, leaving 14 bases between them. The DNA of the CDR3 is TGTGCCAGCAGCTTGTATTACCAGAACCTGCAGTACTTC. Protein product: CASSLYYQNLQYF.

The gene calls are TRBV5-1 and TRBJ1-2, with a tentative D call TRBD1 (6 bases). Germline lookup yields CDR1 SGHRS and CDR2 YFSETQ. The CDR3 loop spans 12 amino acids. V lost 4 bases, J lost 13 bases, and 17 bases lay in between. The CDR3, as DNA: TGCGCCAGCAGCCCGGCGGGGGGCGGTCCCACCTTC. It codes for CASSPAGGGPTF.

The V and J genes are TRBV5-4 and TRBJ1-1, with TRBD1 identical over 7 bases. This CDR3 contains 16 residues. The germline gives CDR1 SGHNT, CDR2 YYREEE (reference sequence). Trimming at V came to 0 bases and at J to 3 bases, leaving 8 bases not matched to a gene. The CDR3 sequence is CASSLGGTAVDTEAFF. CDR3 DNA sequence: TGTGCCAGCAGCTTGGGCGGGACAGCCGTAGACACTGAAGCTTTCTTT.

The chain couples TRBV5-1 to TRBJ2-5; TRBD1 aligns across 8 bases. The germline V gene encodes CDR1 SGHRS and CDR2 YFSETQ. The J segment lost 1 base and the V segment lost 6 bases, leaving 2 bases of the junction unmatched. This CDR3 comprises 13 residues. As DNA, the CDR3 is TGCGCCAGCAAAGGACAGGGCCAAGAGACCCAGTACTTC. This codes for CASKGQGQETQYF.

The chain has TRBV11-3 and TRBJ1-1, with TRBD1 as a possible D gene (6 bases). The CDR3 is 17 amino acids. Germline CDR1 and CDR2: SGHNT and YENEEA. V was trimmed by 5 bases and J by 0 bases, leaving 19 bases between them. The chain's CDR3 is CASSPEGGAAMNTEAFF. The CDR3 DNA sequence: TGTGCCAGCAGCCCCGAGGGGGGGGCAGCCATGAACACTGAAGCTTTCTTT.

The rearrangement uses TRBV15 and TRBJ1-2; D remains unclear. Deletions cut 0 bases from V and 8 bases from J, with 16 bases between. The germline gives CDR1 LNHNV, CDR2 YYDKDF (reference sequence). This CDR3 has 15 amino acids. The CDR3 coding sequence is TGTGCCACCAGCAGAGATGCAACTCTTAGCAGAGGCTACACCTTC. The encoded protein is CATSRDATLSRGYTF.

This chain joins TRBV27 and TRBJ1-2, with a possible D match to TRBD1 (6 bases). Germline CDR1 is MNHEY and CDR2 is SMNVEV (reference sequence). V lost 5 bases and J lost 2, with 6 bases in between. The length of the CDR3 is 12 residues. CDR3 region: CASSQGNYGYTF. In nucleotides, the CDR3 is TGTGCCAGCAGTCAGGGGAACTATGGCTACACCTTC.

This rearrangement joins TRBV13 to TRBJ2-7; D is unresolved. CDR1 is PRHDT, CDR2 FYEKMQ, per germline (reference sequence). The CDR3 consists of 13 residues. Trimming took 1 base from V and 3 from J, leaving 7 bases between them. CDR3 coding DNA: TGTGCCAGCAGCTTAGCCGGGTTCTACGAGCAGTACTTC. This translates into CASSLAGFYEQYF.

CDR3 residues: CASSAQGVQETQYF. CDR3 nucleotides: TGTGCCAGCAGTGCGCAGGGGGTTCAAGAGACCCAGTACTTC. The chain is built from TRBV6-5 and TRBJ2-5; TRBD1 matches 7 bases. This CDR3 comprises 14 residues. V was pared by 5 bases and J by 2 bases, with 5 bases of the junction left unmatched. CDR1 and CDR2 from the germline V gene are MNHEY and SVGAGI.

This chain uses TRBV15 with TRBJ2-5; 7 nucleotides align to TRBD2. Germline V gives CDR1 LNHNV, CDR2 YYDKDF (reference sequence). This CDR3 has 15 amino acids. V lost 1 base, J lost 5 bases, and 7 bases stayed unmatched. In DNA, the CDR3 is TGTGCCACCAGCAGAGTTGCGGGGGTACGGGAGACCCAGTACTTC. It is translated as CATSRVAGVRETQYF.

V and J are TRBV27 and TRBJ2-5; 8 bases are a match to TRBD1. Germline-derived CDR1 and CDR2 are MNHEY and SMNVEV (reference sequence). The CDR3 has 16 residues. V shed 5 bases and J 3 bases; nucleotides not matched to a gene: 11. The CDR3 reads CASSKTRDRKEETQYF. CDR3 sequence (DNA): TGTGCCAGCAGTAAGACTCGGGACAGGAAAGAAGAGACCCAGTACTTC.

The genes are TRBV5-6 and TRBJ2-2; TRBD2 agrees at 9 bases. Germline assignment: CDR1 SGHDT and CDR2 YYEEEE. V lost 2 bases, J lost 6 bases, and 11 bases stayed unmatched. This CDR3 is 17 amino acids long. Here the CDR3 reads CASSFEGLAMRPGELFF. CDR3 nucleotide sequence: TGTGCCAGCAGCTTCGAGGGACTAGCAATGCGGCCCGGGGAGCTGTTTTTT.

The chain links TRBV5-4 to TRBJ1-3, with D unclear. This CDR3 has 11 residues. CDR1 SGHNT and CDR2 YYREEE come from the germline V gene (reference sequence). Trimming removed 3 bases from V and 4 bases from J, with 2 bases in between. CDR3 nucleotide sequence: TGTGCCAGCAGCTCAGGAAACACCATATATTTT. This gives the protein CASSSGNTIYF.

This chain uses TRBV11-2 with TRBJ2-7; tentative D call: TRBD2 (5 bases). The CDR3 runs to 14 residues. Germline CDR1 reads SGHAT; CDR2 reads FQNNGV. Trimming cost V 1 base and J 0 bases, with 7 bases left between them. The CDR3 sequence: CASSLAGSSYEQYF. The DNA for the CDR3 is TGTGCCAGCAGCTTAGCGGGGAGCTCCTACGAGCAGTACTTC. Together with reference TRBV11-2 and TRBJ2-7, the CDR3 gives the full variable domain: EAGVAQSPRYKIIEKRQSVAFWCNPISGHATLYWYQQILGQGPKLLIQFQNNGVVDDSQLPKDRFSAERLKGVDSTLKIQPAKLEDSAVYLCASSLAGSSYEQYFGPGTRLTVT.

The chain joins TRBV6-1 to TRBJ2-5; perhaps TRBD2 as D (6 bases). Trimming stripped 8 bases from V and 0 bases from J, with 16 bases between. The CDR3 has 15 amino acids. CDR1 and CDR2 (germline): MNHNS, SASEGT. CDR3 in amino acids: CASCFQGGNQETQYF. CDR3 nucleotides: TGTGCCAGCTGTTTTCAGGGAGGAAACCAAGAGACCCAGTACTTC.

In this sample, this clone turned up once. This chain connects TRBV9 to TRBJ2-1; 7 positions agree with TRBD2. With 3 bases clipped from V and 5 bases from J, the junction kept 8 bases outside the gene matches. Germline V CDR1 and CDR2: SGDLS, YYNGEE. The CDR3 sequence is 15 residues long. The CDR3 protein is CASSARGRADNEQFF. The CDR3 coding sequence is TGTGCCAGCAGCGCCCGAGGGAGGGCGGACAATGAGCAGTTCTTC.

The chain is built from TRBV6-5 and TRBJ2-7; perhaps TRBD2 as D (5 bases). CDR1 and CDR2 (germline): MNHEY, SVGAGI. Trimming took off 5 bases at V and 8 bases at J, with 13 bases between the two ends. The length of the CDR3 is 12 residues. The CDR3 loop reads CASSQRVGKQYF. The CDR3 DNA sequence: TGTGCCAGCAGTCAACGGGTCGGGAAGCAGTACTTC.

CDR3 nucleotide sequence: TGTGCCAGCAGCTCGCCCGGACAGGCAGTGAAAGCTTTCTTT. Protein sequence: CASSSPGQAVKAFF. The J gene is TRBJ1-1, the V gene TRBV6-6; 7 nucleotides line up with TRBD1. The V segment lost 6 bases and the J segment 9 bases; nucleotides outside the gene matches: 13. Germline-derived CDR1 and CDR2 are MNHNY and SVGAGI (reference sequence). The CDR3 extends over 14 amino acids.

The chain carries TRBV11-2 and TRBJ1-1, with 10 positions matching TRBD1. Germline assignment: CDR1 SGHAT and CDR2 FQNNGV. Trimming removed 4 bases from V and 1 base from J; junction bases left unmatched: 9. This CDR3 is built from 17 residues. The CDR3 loop is CASSSTRDRGPNTEAFF. DNA of the CDR3: TGTGCCAGCAGCTCGACCCGGGACAGGGGACCGAACACTGAAGCTTTCTTT.